A single sample gave rise to the 10 T cell receptor beta chains below, sequenced in a study of beta chain features in type 1 diabetes. cDNA synthesis used the whole RNA isolate, giving expressed TCRB sequences. The protocol was immunoSEQ multiplex PCR, while the TCRdb copy is restricted to in-frame clones and leaves out a portion. Found here are 200,000 to 250,000 clones, 9.6% of them singletons; the top ten hold approximately 0.03%. The specimen sequenced was naive CD4+ T cells from blood. These receptors were collected from a woman younger than 30 in good health.

This clone was observed a handful of times. This chain connects TRBV6-4 to TRBJ1-1; D is undetermined. The CDR3 totals 14 residues. In germline, CDR1 is MRHNA, CDR2 SNTAGT. The V end was cut by 3 bases, the J end by 4 bases, with 12 bases between. The CDR3 DNA is TGTGCCAGCAGTGAGGTGGGCTATGGCACTGAAGCTTTCTTT. It yields the protein CASSEVGYGTEAFF.

This clone was detected ten times or more. The chain uses TRBV5-4 and TRBJ2-1, with TRBD1 matching over 9 bases. The CDR3 totals 15 residues. Germline assignment: CDR1 SGHNT and CDR2 YYREEE (reference sequence). Trimming removed 4 bases from V and 9 bases from J; junction bases left unmatched: 11. The CDR3 nucleotides are TGTGCCAGCAGCCCGGACAGGGGTGGATATGGTGAGCAGTTCTTC. Translating gives CASSPDRGGYGEQFF.

This clone was seen only a few times. J is TRBJ2-1 and V is TRBV7-3; TRBD2 matches at 7 bases. The CDR3 is made up of 16 amino acids. The germline V gene has CDR1 SGHTA and CDR2 FQGTGA. V shed 3 bases, J shed 6 bases, and the junction held 11 bases outside the gene matches. The CDR3 region is CASSFRGGLVGNEQFF. The CDR3 DNA reads as TGTGCCAGCAGCTTCCGGGGAGGGCTAGTGGGCAATGAGCAGTTCTTC.

This clone was seen only a few times. V usage is TRBV6-1 and J usage is TRBJ2-1, with D possibly TRBD1 on 6 matching bases. The germline V and J ends were trimmed by 5 bases and 5 bases, with 13 bases remaining between them. This CDR3 contains 14 residues. CDR1 MNHNS and CDR2 SASEGT come from the germline V gene. CDR3: CASSSDRPHNEQFF. In DNA form, the CDR3 reads TGTGCCAGCAGTTCCGACAGGCCTCACAATGAGCAGTTCTTC.

The sample holds a few counts of this clone. The chain is built from TRBV18 and TRBJ2-3; no reliable D call. V lost 0 bases and J lost 2, with 6 bases in between. The length of the CDR3 is 14 residues. Germline V gene lookup returns CDR1 KGHSH and CDR2 LQKENI. CDR3 sequence: CASSPPVNTDTQYF. In nucleotides, the CDR3 is TGTGCCAGCTCACCACCCGTTAACACAGATACGCAGTATTTT. The whole variable domain, filled in from reference TRBV18 and TRBJ2-3, reads NAGVMQNPRHLVRRRGQEARLRCSPMKGHSHVYWYRQLPEEGLKFMVYLQKENIIDESGMPKERFSAEFPKEGPSILRIQQVVRGDSAAYFCASSPPVNTDTQYFGPGTRLTVL.

This clone occurred a few times. The V gene is TRBV18, the J gene TRBJ2-3, with D possibly matching TRBD1 (5 bases). Trimming removed 0 bases at V and 2 bases at J, with 21 bases between. CDR1 and CDR2 from the germline V gene are KGHSH and LQKENI. The CDR3 runs 19 residues. CDR3 amino acids: CASSPPAGLLEVATDTQYF. The DNA of the CDR3 is TGTGCCAGCTCACCACCTGCAGGGTTACTCGAGGTGGCCACAGATACGCAGTATTTT.

The chain links TRBV25-1 to TRBJ2-1, with 9 bases fitting TRBD1. The germline V gene encodes CDR1 MGHDK and CDR2 SYGVNS. V trimming: 2 bases; J trimming: 5 bases; junction bases outside the gene matches: 7. The CDR3 is 16 amino acids. Here the CDR3 reads CASSEGTGRRNNEQFF. The CDR3 DNA reads as TGTGCCAGCAGTGAAGGGACAGGGCGGAGAAACAATGAGCAGTTCTTC.

In its sample, this clone was seen many times. The chain uses TRBV4-1 and TRBJ2-1, with a tentative D call TRBD2 (5 bases). CDR3 length: 13 amino acids. V shed 2 bases and J shed 8 bases, with 10 bases lying between them. CDR1 and CDR2 from the germline V gene are MGHRA and YSYEKL. The CDR3 protein is CASSQLGVDEQFF. The CDR3 nucleotides are TGCGCCAGCAGCCAATTGGGAGTGGATGAGCAGTTCTTC.

The rearrangement links TRBV5-1 to TRBJ2-1; 10 bases are shared with TRBD2. CDR3 length equals 17 residues. The trim removed 5 bases at V and 2 bases at J, leaving 10 bases unmatched. Germline-derived CDR1 and CDR2 are SGHRS and YFSETQ. The CDR3 spells CASRSGLAGATYNEQFF. CDR3 sequence (DNA): TGCGCCAGCAGGTCTGGGCTAGCGGGAGCAACCTACAATGAGCAGTTCTTC.

V and J are TRBV25-1 and TRBJ2-5, with 8 bases matching TRBD2. The ends lost 7 bases at V and 5 bases at J; junction bases unmatched: 9. This CDR3 comprises 14 residues. Germline CDR1 and CDR2: MGHDK and SYGVNS. The CDR3 protein is CASISSRGGETQYF. CDR3 coding DNA: TGTGCCAGCATCTCTTCCCGGGGGGGGGAGACCCAGTACTTC.